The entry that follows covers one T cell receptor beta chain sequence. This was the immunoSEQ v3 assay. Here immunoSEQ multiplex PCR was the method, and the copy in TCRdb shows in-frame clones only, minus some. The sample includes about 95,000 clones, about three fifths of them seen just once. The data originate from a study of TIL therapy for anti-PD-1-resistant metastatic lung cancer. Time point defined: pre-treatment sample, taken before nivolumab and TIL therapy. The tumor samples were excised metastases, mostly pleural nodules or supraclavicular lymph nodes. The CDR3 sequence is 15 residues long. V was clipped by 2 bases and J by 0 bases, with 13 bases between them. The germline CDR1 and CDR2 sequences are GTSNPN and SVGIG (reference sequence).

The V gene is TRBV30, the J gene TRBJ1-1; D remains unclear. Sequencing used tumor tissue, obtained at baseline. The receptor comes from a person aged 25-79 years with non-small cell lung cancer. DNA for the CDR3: TGTGCCTGGAGTCCCCAAATGGGCTTGAACACTGAAGCTTTCTTT. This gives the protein CAWSPQMGLNTEAFF. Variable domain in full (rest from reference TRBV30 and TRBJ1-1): SQTIHQWPATLVQPVGSPLSLECTVEGTSNPNLYWYRQAAGRGLQLLFYSVGIGQISSEVPQNLSASRPQDRQFILSSKKLLLSDSGFYLCAWSPQMGLNTEAFFGQGTRLTVV.